This record looks at one TCR beta chain sequence and its context. The protocol was immunoSEQ multiplex PCR, while the TCRdb copy is restricted to in-frame clones and leaves out a portion. The sample contains 15,000 or so clones, roughly 84% of which appear only once. This record comes from a study of T cell changes during pregnancy in multiple sclerosis. V trimming: 2 bases; J trimming: 2 bases; junction bases outside the gene matches: 11. CDR1 and CDR2 (germline): MNHNS, SASEGT. The CDR3 loop spans 17 amino acids. The chain is built from TRBV6-1 and TRBJ2-7; the match to TRBD1 covers 8 bases. The receptor comes from a female donor in good health, enrolled as a control in a pregnancy study. The specimen was CD8+ T cells from peripheral blood mononuclear cells, collected in the third trimester of pregnancy. The CDR3 coding sequence is TGTGCCAGCAGTGAATTAGGGACAGGCATTTCCCCCTACGAGCAGTACTTC. It is translated as CASSELGTGISPYEQYF.